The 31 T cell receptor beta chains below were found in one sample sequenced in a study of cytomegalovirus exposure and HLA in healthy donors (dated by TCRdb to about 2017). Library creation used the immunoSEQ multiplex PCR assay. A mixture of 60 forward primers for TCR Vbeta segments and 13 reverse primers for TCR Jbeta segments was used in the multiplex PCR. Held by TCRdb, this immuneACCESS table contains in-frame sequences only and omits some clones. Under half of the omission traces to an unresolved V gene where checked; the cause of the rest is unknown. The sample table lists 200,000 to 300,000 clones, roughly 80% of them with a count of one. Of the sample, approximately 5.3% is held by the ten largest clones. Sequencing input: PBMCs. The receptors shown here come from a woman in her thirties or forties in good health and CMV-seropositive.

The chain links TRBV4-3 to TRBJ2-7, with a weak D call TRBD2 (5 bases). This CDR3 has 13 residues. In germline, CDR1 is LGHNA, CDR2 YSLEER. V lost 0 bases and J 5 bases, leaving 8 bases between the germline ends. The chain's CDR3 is CASSQEAGDEQYF. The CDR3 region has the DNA TGCGCCAGCAGCCAAGAAGCCGGGGACGAGCAGTACTTC.

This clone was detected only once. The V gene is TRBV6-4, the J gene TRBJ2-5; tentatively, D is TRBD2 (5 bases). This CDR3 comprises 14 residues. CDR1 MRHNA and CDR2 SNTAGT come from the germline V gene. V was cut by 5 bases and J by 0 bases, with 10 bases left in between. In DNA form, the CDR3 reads TGTGCCAGCAGTATGAGGGCGGACCAAGAGACCCAGTACTTC. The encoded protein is CASSMRADQETQYF.

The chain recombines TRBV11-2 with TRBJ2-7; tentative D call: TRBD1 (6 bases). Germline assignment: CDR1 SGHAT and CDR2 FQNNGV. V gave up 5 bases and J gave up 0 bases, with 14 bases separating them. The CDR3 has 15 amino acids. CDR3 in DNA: TGTGCCAGCAGCCGACAGAGGACAGACTCCTACGAGCAGTACTTC. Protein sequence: CASSRQRTDSYEQYF.

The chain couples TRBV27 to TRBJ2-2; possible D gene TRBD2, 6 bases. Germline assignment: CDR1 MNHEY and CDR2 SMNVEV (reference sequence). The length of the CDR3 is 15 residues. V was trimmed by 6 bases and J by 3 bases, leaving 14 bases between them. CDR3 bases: TGTGCCAGCAGGATTAATAGCGGTTACACCGGGGAGCTGTTTTTT. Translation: CASRINSGYTGELFF.

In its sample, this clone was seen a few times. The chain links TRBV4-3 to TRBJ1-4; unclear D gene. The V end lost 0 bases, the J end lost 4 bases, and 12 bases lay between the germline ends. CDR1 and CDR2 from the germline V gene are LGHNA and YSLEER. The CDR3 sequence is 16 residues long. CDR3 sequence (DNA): TGCGCCAGCAGCCAAGATTGGAGGTCCGGTAATGAAAAACTGTTTTTT. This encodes CASSQDWRSGNEKLFF.

This CDR3 reads CASRNRVSNQPQHF. The CDR3 nucleotides read TGTGCCAGCAGGAACAGGGTATCAAATCAGCCCCAGCATTTT. This rearrangement joins TRBV6-1 to TRBJ1-5, with D possibly TRBD1 on 6 matching bases. The length of the CDR3 is 14 residues. CDR1 and CDR2 from the germline V gene are MNHNS and SASEGT. Trimming removed 6 bases at V and 4 bases at J, with 13 bases between.

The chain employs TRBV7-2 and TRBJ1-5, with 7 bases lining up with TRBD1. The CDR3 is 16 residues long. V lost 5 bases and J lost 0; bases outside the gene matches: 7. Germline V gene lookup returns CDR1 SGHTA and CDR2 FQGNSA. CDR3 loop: CASSPRDSYSNQPQHF. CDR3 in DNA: TGTGCCAGCAGCCCCCGGGACAGCTATAGCAATCAGCCCCAGCATTTT. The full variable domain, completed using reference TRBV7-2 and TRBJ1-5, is GAGVSQSPSNKVTEKGKDVELRCDPISGHTALYWYRQSLGQGLEFLIYFQGNSAPDKSGLPSDRFSAERTGGSVSTLTIQRTQQEDSAVYLCASSPRDSYSNQPQHFGDGTRLSIL.

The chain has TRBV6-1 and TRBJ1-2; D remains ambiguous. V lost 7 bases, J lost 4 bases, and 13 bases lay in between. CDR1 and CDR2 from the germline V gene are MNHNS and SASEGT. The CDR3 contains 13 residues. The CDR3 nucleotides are TGTGCCAGCATTCTCTCGGGAGTCTATGGCTACACCTTC. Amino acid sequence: CASILSGVYGYTF.

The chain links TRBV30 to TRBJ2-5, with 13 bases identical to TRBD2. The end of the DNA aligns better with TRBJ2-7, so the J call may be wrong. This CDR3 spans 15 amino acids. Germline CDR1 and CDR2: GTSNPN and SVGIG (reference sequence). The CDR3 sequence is CAWGGTSGESYEQYF. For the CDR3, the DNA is TGTGCCTGGGGGGGGACTAGCGGGGAATCTTACGAGCAGTACTTC.

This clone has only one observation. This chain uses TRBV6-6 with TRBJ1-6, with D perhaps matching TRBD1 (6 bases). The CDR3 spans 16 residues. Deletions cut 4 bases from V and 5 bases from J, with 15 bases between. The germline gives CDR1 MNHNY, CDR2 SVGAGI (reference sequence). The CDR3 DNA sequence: TGTGCCAGCAGTTCTACAGGGAAAGGCAATAATTCACCCCTCCACTTT. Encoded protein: CASSSTGKGNNSPLHF.

The CDR3 spells CASSPKARVDTEAFF. CDR3 nucleotide sequence: TGTGCCAGCAGCCCTAAGGCCCGGGTCGACACTGAAGCTTTCTTT. The genes are TRBV7-9 and TRBJ1-1; D gene ambiguous. The germline V and J ends were trimmed by 5 bases and 3 bases, with 16 bases remaining between them. This CDR3 contains 15 residues. Germline V gene lookup returns CDR1 SEHNR and CDR2 FQNEAQ (reference sequence).

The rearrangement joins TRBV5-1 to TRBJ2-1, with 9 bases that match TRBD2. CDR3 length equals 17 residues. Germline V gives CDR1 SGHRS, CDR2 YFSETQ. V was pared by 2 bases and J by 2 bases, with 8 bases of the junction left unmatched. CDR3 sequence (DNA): TGCGCCAGCAGCTTCGGGACTAGCATCGCGGCCTACAATGAGCAGTTCTTC. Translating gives CASSFGTSIAAYNEQFF. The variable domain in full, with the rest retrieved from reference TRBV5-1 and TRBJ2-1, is KAGVTQTPRYLIKTRGQQVTLSCSPISGHRSVSWYQQTPGQGLQFLFEYFSETQRNKGNFPGRFSGRQFSNSRSEMNVSTLELGDSALYLCASSFGTSIAAYNEQFFGPGTRLTVL.

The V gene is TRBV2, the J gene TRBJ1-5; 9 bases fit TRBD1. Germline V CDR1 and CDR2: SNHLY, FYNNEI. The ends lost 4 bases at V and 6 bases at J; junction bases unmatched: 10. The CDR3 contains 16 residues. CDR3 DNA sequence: TGTGCCAGCAGTGGGGGAGGGACAGGGACCGGTCAGCCCCAGCATTTT. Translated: CASSGGGTGTGQPQHF.

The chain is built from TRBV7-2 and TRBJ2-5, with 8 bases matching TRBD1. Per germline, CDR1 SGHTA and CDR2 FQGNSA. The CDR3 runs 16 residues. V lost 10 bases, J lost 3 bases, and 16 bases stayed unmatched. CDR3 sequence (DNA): TGTGCCACAGCTACTCGGACAGGGAGATCGGAAGAGACCCAGTACTTC. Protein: CATATRTGRSEETQYF.

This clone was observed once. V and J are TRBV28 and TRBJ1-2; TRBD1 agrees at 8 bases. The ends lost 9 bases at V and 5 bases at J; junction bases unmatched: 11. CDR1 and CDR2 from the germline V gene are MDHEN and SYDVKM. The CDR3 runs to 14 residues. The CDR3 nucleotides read TGTGCCAGTAGGACACCAGGGGGCGCTTATGGCTACACCTTC. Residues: CASRTPGGAYGYTF.

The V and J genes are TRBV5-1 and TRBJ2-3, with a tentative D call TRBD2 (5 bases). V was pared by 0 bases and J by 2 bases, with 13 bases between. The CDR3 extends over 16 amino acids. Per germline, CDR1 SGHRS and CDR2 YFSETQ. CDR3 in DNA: TGCGCCAGCAGCTTGGAAGGATTCGGGGTCACAGATACGCAGTATTTT. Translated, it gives CASSLEGFGVTDTQYF.

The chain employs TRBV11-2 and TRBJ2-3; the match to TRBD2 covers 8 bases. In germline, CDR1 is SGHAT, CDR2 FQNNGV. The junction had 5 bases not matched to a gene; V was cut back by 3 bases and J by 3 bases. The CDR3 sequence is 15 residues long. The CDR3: CASSLRGAKTDTQYF. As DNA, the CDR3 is TGTGCCAGCAGCTTGCGGGGGGCAAAGACAGATACGCAGTATTTT.

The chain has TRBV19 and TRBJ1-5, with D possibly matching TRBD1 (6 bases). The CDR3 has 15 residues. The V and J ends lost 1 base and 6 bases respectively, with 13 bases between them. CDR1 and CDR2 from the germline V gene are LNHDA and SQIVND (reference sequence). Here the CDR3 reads CASSIGDTFAQPQHF. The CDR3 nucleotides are TGTGCCAGTAGTATAGGGGACACTTTTGCTCAGCCCCAGCATTTT.

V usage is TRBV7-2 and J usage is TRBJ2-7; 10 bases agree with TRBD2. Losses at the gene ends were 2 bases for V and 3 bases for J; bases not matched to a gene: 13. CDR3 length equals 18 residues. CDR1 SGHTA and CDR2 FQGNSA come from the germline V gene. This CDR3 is CASSLRSVASGSIYEQYF. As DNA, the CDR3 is TGTGCCAGCAGCTTAAGGTCCGTAGCTAGCGGGAGTATCTACGAGCAGTACTTC. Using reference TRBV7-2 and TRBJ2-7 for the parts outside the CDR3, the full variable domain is GAGVSQSPSNKVTEKGKDVELRCDPISGHTALYWYRQSLGQGLEFLIYFQGNSAPDKSGLPSDRFSAERTGGSVSTLTIQRTQQEDSAVYLCASSLRSVASGSIYEQYFGPGTRLTVT.

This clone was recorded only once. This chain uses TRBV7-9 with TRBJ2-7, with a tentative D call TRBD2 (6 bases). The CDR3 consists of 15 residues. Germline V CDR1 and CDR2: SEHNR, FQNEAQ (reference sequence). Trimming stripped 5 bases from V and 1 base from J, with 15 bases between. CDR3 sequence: CASSPPARDSYEQYF. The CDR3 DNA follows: TGTGCCAGCAGCCCACCTGCGCGGGATTCCTACGAGCAGTACTTC.

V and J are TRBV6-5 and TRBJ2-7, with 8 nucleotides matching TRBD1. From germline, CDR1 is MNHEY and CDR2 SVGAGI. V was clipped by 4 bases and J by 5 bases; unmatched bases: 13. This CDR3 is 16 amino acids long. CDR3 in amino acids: CASSFQKGTGIHEQYF. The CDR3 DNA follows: TGTGCCAGCAGTTTCCAGAAGGGGACAGGTATACACGAGCAGTACTTC.

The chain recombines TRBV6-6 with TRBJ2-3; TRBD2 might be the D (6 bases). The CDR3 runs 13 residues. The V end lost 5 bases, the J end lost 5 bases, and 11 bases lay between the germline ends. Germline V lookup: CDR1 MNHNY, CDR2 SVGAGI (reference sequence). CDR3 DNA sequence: TGTGCCAGCAGTGGGGGGTCCGGAGATACGCAGTATTTT. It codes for CASSGGSGDTQYF.

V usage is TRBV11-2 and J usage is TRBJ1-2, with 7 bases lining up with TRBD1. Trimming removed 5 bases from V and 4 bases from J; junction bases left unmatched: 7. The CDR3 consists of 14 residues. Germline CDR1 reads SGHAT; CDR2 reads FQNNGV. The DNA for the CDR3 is TGTGCCAGCAGCCTAGCAGGGGGTCTCTATGGCTACACCTTC. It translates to CASSLAGGLYGYTF. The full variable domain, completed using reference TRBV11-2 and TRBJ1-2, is EAGVAQSPRYKIIEKRQSVAFWCNPISGHATLYWYQQILGQGPKLLIQFQNNGVVDDSQLPKDRFSAERLKGVDSTLKIQPAKLEDSAVYLCASSLAGGLYGYTFGSGTRLTVV.

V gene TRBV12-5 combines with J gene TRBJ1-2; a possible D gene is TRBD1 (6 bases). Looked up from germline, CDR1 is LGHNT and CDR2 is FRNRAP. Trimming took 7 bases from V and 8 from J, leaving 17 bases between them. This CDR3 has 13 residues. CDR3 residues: CASVLTGLGGYTF. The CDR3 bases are TGTGCTAGTGTCCTTACAGGGTTGGGGGGCTACACCTTC.

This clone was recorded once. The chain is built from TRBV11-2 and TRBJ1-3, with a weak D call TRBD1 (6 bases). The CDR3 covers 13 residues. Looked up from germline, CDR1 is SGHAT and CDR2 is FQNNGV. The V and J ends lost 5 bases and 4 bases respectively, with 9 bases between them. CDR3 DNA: TGTGCCAGCAGCCCAGGGACAGGAAACACCATATATTTT. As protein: CASSPGTGNTIYF.

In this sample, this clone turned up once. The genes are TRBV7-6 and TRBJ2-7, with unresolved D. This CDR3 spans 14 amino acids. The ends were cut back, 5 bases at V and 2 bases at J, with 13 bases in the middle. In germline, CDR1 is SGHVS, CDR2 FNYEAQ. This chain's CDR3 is CASSPLPSPYEQYF. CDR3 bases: TGTGCCAGCAGCCCACTCCCTAGTCCCTACGAGCAGTACTTC.

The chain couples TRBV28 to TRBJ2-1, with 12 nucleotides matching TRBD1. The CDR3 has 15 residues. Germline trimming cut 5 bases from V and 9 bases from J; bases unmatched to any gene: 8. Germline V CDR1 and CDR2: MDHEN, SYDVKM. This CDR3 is CASSTPGQGASEQFF. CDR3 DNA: TGTGCCAGCAGTACACCGGGACAGGGGGCGAGTGAGCAGTTCTTC.

The CDR3 sequence: CASSQEVHGRDEQYF. The CDR3 DNA follows: TGCGCCAGCAGCCAAGAGGTCCACGGCAGGGACGAGCAGTACTTC. This sequence joins TRBV4-3 and TRBJ2-7; D is perhaps TRBD1 (5 bases). Trimming cost V 0 bases and J 5 bases, with 14 bases left between them. Germline V gene data show CDR1 as LGHNA and CDR2 as YSLEER. The CDR3 has 15 amino acids.

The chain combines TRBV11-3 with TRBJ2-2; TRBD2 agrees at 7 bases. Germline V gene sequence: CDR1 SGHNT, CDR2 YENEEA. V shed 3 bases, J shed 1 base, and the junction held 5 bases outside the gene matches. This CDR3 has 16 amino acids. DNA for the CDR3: TGTGCCAGCAGCTTTCCAACTAGCGTGAACACCGGGGAGCTGTTTTTT. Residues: CASSFPTSVNTGELFF.

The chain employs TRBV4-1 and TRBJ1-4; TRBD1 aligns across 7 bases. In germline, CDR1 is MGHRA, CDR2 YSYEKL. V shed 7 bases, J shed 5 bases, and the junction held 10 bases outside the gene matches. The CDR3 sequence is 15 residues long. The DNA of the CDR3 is TGCGCCAGCACCGTGACGGGACAGAGAAATGAAAAACTGTTTTTT. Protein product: CASTVTGQRNEKLFF.

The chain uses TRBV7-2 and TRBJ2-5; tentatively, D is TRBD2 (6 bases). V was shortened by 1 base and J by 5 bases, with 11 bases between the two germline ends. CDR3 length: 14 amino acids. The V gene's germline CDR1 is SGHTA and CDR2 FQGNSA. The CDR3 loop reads CASSLEAGRETQYF. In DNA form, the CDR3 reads TGTGCCAGCAGCTTAGAGGCAGGGAGGGAGACCCAGTACTTC. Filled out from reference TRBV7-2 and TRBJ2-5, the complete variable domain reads GAGVSQSPSNKVTEKGKDVELRCDPISGHTALYWYRQSLGQGLEFLIYFQGNSAPDKSGLPSDRFSAERTGGSVSTLTIQRTQQEDSAVYLCASSLEAGRETQYFGPGTRLLVL.